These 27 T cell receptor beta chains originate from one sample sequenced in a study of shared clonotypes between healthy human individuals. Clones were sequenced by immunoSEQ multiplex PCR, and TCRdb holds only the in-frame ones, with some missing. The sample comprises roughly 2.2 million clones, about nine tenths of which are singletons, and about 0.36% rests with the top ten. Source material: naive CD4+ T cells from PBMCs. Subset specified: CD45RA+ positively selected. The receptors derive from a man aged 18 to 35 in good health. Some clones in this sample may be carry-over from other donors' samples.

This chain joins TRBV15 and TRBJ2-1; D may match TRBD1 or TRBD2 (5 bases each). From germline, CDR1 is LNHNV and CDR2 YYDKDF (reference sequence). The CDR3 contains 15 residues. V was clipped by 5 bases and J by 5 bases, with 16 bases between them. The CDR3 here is CATSYTGTSHNEQFF. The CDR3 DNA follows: TGTGCCACCAGCTACACCGGGACCTCACACAATGAGCAGTTCTTC.

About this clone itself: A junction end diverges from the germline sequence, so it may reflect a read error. The CDR3 reads CASSLFGTGIYEQYF. CDR3 nucleotides: TGTGCCAGCAGCTTATTCGGGACAGGGATATACGAGCAGTACTTC. V is TRBV27 and J is TRBJ2-7, with 9 bases matching TRBD1. This CDR3 is built from 15 residues. From germline, CDR1 is MNHEY and CDR2 SMNVEV (reference sequence).

Here the CDR3 DNA reads TGCGCCAGCAGCCTTTCAGGGACTGAGATCTCCTACGAGCAGTACTTC. Residues: CASSLSGTEISYEQYF. The chain carries TRBV4-1 and TRBJ2-7, with D possibly being TRBD2 (6 bases). Germline V gives CDR1 MGHRA, CDR2 YSYEKL. This CDR3 is 16 amino acids long. Trimming took 4 bases from V and 0 from J, leaving 16 bases between them.

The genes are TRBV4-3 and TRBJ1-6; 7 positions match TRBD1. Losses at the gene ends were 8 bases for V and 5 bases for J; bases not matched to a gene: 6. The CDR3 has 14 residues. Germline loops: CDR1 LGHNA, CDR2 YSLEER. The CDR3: CASSPRGHNSPLHF. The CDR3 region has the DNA TGCGCCAGCTCTCCTAGGGGGCATAATTCACCCCTCCACTTT.

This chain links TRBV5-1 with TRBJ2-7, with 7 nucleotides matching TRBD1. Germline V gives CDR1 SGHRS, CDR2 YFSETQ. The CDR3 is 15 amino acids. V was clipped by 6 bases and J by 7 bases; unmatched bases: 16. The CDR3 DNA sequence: TGCGCCAGCACCGAGACAGGGAGTAGTACTGGTGAGCAGTACTTC. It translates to CASTETGSSTGEQYF.

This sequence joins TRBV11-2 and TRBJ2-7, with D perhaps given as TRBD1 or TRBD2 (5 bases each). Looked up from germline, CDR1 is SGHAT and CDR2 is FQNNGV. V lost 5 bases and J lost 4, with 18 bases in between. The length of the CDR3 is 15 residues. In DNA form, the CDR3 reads TGTGCCAGCAGCCACCGGGACCGAAAGTGGTACGAGCAGTACTTC. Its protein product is CASSHRDRKWYEQYF.

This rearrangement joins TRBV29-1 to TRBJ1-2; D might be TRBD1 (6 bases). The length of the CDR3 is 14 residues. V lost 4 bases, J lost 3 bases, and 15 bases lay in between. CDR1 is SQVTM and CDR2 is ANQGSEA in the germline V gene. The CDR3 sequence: CSVARGSGDYGYTF. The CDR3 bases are TGCAGCGTTGCCCGAGGCTCAGGGGACTATGGCTACACCTTC. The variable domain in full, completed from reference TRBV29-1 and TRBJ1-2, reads SAVISQKPSRDICQRGTSLTIQCQVDSQVTMMFWYRQQPGQSLTLIATANQGSEATYESGFVIDKFPISRPNLTFSTLTVSNMSPEDSSIYLCSVARGSGDYGYTFGSGTRLTVV.

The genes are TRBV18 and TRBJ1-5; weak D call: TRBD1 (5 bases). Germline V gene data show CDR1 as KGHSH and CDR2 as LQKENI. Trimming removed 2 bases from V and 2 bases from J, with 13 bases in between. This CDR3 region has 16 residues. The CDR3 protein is CASSPVGRGGNQPQHF. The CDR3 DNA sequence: TGTGCCAGCTCACCAGTCGGTAGGGGAGGCAATCAGCCCCAGCATTTT.

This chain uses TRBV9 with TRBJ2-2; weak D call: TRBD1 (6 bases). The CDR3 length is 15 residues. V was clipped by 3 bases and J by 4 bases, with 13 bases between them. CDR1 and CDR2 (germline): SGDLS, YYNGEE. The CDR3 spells CASSAGQWSTGELFF. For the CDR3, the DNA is TGTGCCAGCAGCGCGGGACAATGGAGCACCGGGGAGCTGTTTTTT.

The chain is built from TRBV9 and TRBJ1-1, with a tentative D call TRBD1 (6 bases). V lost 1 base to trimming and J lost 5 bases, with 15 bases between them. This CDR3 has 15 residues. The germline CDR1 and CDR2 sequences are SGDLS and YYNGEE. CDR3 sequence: CASSVRGRGETEAFF. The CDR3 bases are TGTGCCAGCAGCGTACGGGGCAGGGGTGAAACTGAAGCTTTCTTT.

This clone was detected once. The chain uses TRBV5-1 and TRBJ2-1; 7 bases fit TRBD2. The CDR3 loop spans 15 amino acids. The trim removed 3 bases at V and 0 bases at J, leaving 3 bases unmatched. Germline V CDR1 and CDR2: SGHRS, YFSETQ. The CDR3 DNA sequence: TGCGCCAGCAGCTCCTCTAGCGGCTCCTACAATGAGCAGTTCTTC. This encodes CASSSSSGSYNEQFF.

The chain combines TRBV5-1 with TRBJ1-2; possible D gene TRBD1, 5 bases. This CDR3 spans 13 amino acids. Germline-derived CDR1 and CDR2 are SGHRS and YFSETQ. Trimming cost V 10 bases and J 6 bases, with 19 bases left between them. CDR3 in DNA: TGCGCCGCCCCGTCCCAGGGCCGCGATGGCTACACCTTC. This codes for CAAPSQGRDGYTF.

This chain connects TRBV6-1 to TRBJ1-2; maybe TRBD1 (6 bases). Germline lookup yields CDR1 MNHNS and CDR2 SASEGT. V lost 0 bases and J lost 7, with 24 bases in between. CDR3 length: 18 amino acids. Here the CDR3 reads CASSEAGVRQARRVGYTF. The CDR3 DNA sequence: TGTGCCAGCAGTGAAGCTGGGGTAAGACAGGCTCGCCGCGTTGGCTACACCTTC.

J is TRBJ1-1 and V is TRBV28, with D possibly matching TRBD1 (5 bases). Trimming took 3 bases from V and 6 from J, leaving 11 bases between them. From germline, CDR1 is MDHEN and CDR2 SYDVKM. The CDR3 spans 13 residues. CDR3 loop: CASSFGGGPEAFF. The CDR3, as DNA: TGTGCCAGCAGTTTCGGGGGTGGGCCTGAAGCTTTCTTT.

For the CDR3, the DNA is TGTGCCAGCAGCGCGGGACAGGGGGACAATGAGCAGTTCTTC. Translating it yields CASSAGQGDNEQFF. This chain connects TRBV9 to TRBJ2-1; 11 nucleotides match TRBD1. There are 14 residues in the CDR3. J lost 5 bases, V lost 3 bases, and 1 base had no gene match. Germline CDR1 is SGDLS and CDR2 is YYNGEE. The whole variable domain, filled in from reference TRBV9 and TRBJ2-1, reads DSGVTQTPKHLITATGQRVTLRCSPRSGDLSVYWYQQSLDQGLQFLIQYYNGEERAKGNILERFSAQQFPDLHSELNLSSLELGDSALYFCASSAGQGDNEQFFGPGTRLTVL.

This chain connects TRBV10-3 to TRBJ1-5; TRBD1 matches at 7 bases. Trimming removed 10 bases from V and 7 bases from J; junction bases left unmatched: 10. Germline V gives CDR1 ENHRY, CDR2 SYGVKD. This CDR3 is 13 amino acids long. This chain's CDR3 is CATRQVTGQPQHF. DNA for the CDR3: TGTGCCACCCGCCAGGTGACAGGGCAGCCCCAGCATTTT.

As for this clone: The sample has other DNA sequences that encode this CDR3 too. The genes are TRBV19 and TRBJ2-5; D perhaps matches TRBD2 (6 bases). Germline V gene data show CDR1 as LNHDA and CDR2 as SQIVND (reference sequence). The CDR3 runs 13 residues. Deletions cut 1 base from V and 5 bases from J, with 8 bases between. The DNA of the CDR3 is TGTGCCAGTAGTATAGGGAGGGCGGAGACCCAGTACTTC. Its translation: CASSIGRAETQYF.

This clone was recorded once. In DNA form, the CDR3 reads TGTGCCAGCACCACAGGCGGGAATCAGCCCCAGCATTTT. Protein product: CASTTGGNQPQHF. The genes are TRBV2 and TRBJ1-5; D perhaps matches TRBD1 (5 bases). The CDR3 runs to 13 residues. Germline V lookup: CDR1 SNHLY, CDR2 FYNNEI. The V and J ends lost 7 bases and 4 bases respectively, with 11 bases between them.

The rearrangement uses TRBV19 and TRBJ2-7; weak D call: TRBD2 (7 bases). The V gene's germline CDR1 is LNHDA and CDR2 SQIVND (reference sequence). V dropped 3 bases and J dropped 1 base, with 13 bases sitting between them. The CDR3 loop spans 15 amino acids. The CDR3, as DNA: TGTGCCAGTAGTATGGGGGGGGCAGCTTCCTACGAGCAGTACTTC. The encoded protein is CASSMGGAASYEQYF.

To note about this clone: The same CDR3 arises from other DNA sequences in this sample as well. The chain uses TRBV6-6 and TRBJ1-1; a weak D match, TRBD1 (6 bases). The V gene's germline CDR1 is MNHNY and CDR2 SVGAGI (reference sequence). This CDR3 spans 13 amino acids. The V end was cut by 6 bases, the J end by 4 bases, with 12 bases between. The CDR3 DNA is TGTGCCAGCAGCCGAGGGGGGGGCACTGAAGCTTTCTTT. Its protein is CASSRGGGTEAFF.

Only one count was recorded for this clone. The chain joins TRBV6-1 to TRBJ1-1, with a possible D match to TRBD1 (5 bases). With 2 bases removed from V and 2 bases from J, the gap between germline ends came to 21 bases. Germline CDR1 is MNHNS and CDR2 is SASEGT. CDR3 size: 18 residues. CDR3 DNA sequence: TGTGCCAGCAGTGAACTACCCCCCAGATGGGGGACCAACACTGAAGCTTTCTTT. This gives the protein CASSELPPRWGTNTEAFF.

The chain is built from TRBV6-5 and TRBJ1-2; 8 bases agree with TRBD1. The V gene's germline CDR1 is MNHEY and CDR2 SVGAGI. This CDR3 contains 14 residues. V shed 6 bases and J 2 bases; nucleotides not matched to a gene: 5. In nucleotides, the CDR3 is TGTGCCAGCAGCCTGGGGACAGGAAACTATGGCTACACCTTC. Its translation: CASSLGTGNYGYTF.

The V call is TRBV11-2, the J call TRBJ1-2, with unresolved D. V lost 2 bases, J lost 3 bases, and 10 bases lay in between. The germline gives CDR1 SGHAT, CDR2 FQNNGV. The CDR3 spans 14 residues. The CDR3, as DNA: TGTGCCAGCAGCTTATACCCCGGGGACTATGGCTACACCTTC. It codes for CASSLYPGDYGYTF.

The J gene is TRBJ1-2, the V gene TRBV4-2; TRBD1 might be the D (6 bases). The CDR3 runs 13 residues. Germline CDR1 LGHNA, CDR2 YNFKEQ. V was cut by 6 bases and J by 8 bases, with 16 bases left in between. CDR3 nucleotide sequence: TGTGCCAGCAGACCAACAGGGAGAGGCGGCTACACCTTC. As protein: CASRPTGRGGYTF.

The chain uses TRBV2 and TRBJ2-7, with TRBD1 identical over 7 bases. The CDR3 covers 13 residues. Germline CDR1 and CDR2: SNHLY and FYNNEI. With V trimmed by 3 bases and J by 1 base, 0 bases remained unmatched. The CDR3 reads CASSDRGSYEQYF. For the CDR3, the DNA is TGTGCCAGCAGTGACAGGGGGTCCTACGAGCAGTACTTC.

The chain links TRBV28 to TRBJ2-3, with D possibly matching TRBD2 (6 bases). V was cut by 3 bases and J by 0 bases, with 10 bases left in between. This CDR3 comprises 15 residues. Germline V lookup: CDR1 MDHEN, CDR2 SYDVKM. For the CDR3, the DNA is TGTGCCAGCAGTTTGGGCCTAGCGAGCACAGATACGCAGTATTTT. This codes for CASSLGLASTDTQYF.

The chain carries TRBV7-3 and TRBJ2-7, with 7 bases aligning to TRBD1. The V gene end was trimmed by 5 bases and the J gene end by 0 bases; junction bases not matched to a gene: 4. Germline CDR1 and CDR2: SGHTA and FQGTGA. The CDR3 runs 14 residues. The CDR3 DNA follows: TGTGCCAGCAGCCCGGACAGGACCTCCTACGAGCAGTACTTC. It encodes CASSPDRTSYEQYF. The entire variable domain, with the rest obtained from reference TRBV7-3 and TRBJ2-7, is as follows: GAGVSQTPSNKVTEKGKYVELRCDPISGHTALYWYRQSLGQGPEFLIYFQGTGAADDSGLPNDRFFAVRPEGSVSTLKIQRTERGDSAVYLCASSPDRTSYEQYFGPGTRLTVT.